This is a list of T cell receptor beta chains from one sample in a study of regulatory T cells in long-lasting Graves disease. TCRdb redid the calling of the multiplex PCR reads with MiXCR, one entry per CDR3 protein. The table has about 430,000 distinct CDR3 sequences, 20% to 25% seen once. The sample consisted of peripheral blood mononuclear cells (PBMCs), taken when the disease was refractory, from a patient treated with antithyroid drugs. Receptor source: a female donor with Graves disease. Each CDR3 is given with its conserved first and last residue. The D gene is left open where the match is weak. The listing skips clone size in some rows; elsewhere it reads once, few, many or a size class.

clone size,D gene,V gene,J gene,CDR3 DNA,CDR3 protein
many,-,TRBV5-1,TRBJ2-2,TGCGCCAGCAGCTTGCTGGCGGGAACGAACACCGGGGAGCTGTTTTTT,CASSLLAGTNTGELFF
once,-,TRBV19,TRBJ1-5,TGTGCCAGTAAGATTGACAGATGGAGTCAGCCCCAGCATTTT,CASKIDRWSQPQHF
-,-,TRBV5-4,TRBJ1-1,TGTGCCAGCAGGCCATACTTGAACACTGAAGCTTTCTTT,CASRPYLNTEAFF
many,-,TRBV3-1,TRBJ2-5,TGTGCCAGCAGCCGAAGACCCCCGGAACTACAAGAGACCCAGTACTTC,CASSRRPPELQETQYF
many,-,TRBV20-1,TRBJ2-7,TGCAGTGCTAACAGGGGAGGGAGCTACGAGCAGTACTTC,CSANRGGSYEQYF
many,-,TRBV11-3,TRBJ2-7,TGTGCCAGCAGCCTCGACCCACCCGACGAGCAGTACTTC,CASSLDPPDEQYF
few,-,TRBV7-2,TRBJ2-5,TGTGCCAGCAGCTTACGCATGTCTAGCGAAGATAAAGAGACCCAGTACTTC,CASSLRMSSEDKETQYF
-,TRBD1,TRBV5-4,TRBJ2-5,TGTGCCAGCAGCTCTCCCGGGACAGCTCTTGGAGAGACCCAGTACTTC,CASSSPGTALGETQYF
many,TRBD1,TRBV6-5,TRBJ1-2,TGTGCCAGCAGTTACATAAGGGGACAGGGAACTTCTAACTATGGCTACACCTTC,CASSYIRGQGTSNYGYTF
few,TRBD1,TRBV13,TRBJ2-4,TGTGCCAGCAGCTCCGGGACAGGGGGAGCCAAAAACATTCAGTACTTC,CASSSGTGGAKNIQYF
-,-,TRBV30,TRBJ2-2,TGTGCCTGGAGTGGGATGGGTAGCCATACTACCGGGGAGCTGTTTTTT,CAWSGMGSHTTGELFF
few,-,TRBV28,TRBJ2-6,TGTGCCAGCAGTTTAACGGCAGCCAACGTCCTGACTTTC,CASSLTAANVLTF
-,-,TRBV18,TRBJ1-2,TGTGCCAGCTCACCACAGGGCCAAGACTATGGCTACACCTTC,CASSPQGQDYGYTF
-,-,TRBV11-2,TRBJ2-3,TGTGCCAGCAGCTTTACAGGAACAGATACGCAGTATTTT,CASSFTGTDTQYF
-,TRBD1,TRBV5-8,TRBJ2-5,TGTGCCAGCAGCTCCCGGACAGGGGGCTTGGAGACCCAGTACTTC,CASSSRTGGLETQYF
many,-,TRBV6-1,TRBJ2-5,TGTGCCAGCAGAGGTGAGGACCTCGGTGGAGAGACCCAGTACTTC,CASRGEDLGGETQYF
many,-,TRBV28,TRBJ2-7,TGTGCCAGCAGCCGGAGAGCTAACTCCTACGAGCAGTACTTC,CASSRRANSYEQYF
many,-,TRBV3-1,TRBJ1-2,TGTGCCAGCAGCCAAGATGAAAGGGGGGGCTACACCTTC,CASSQDERGGYTF
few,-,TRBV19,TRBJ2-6,TGTGCCAGTGGCTCGGTTGGGAGGATGAGCTCTGGGGCCAACGTCCTGACTTTC,CASGSVGRMSSGANVLTF
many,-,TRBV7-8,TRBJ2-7,TGTGCCAGCAGCTTAGGCTCGTATACCTACGAGCAGTACTTC,CASSLGSYTYEQYF
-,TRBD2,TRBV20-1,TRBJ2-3,TGCAGTGCTAGGATGGGACTACTCTTCGATACGCAGTATTTT,CSARMGLLFDTQYF
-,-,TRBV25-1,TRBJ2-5,TGTGCCAGCAGTGAAATATCGGGCCCTCGGGAGACCCAGTACTTC,CASSEISGPRETQYF
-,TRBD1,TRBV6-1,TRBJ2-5,TGTGCCAGCAGTGGCGGACAGGGAGGTCGGGAGACCCAGTACTTC,CASSGGQGGRETQYF
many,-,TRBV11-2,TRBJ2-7,TGTGCCAGCAGCTTAGGAGATTGGGGGGGCAGCCCGGCCTACGAGCAGTACTTC,CASSLGDWGGSPAYEQYF
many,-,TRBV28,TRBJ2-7,TGTGCCAGCAGTTTAGTATCCGGCGGATTTACCTACGAGCAGTACTTC,CASSLVSGGFTYEQYF
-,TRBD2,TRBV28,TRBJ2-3,TGTGCCAGCAGCCTAGGTGCGGGAGCCTTTGCAGATACGCAGTATTTT,CASSLGAGAFADTQYF
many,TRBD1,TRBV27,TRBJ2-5,TGTGCCAGCAACCCGGGACAGACCACAGCCGAGACCCAGTACTTC,CASNPGQTTAETQYF
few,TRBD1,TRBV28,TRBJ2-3,TGTGCCAGCAGCTTTGCGACAGGGGGTACAGATACGCAGTATTTT,CASSFATGGTDTQYF
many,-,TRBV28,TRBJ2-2,TGTGCCAGCAGTTCAGTTGGGAGCTCGAACACCGGGGAGCTGTTTTTT,CASSSVGSSNTGELFF
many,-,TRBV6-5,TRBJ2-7,TGTGCCAGCAGTTACGTGTCAGGGGAGTTCTACGAGCAGTACTTC,CASSYVSGEFYEQYF
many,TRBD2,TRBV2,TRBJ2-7,TGTGCCAGCCGGACTAGCGGGAACGAGCAGTACTTC,CASRTSGNEQYF